Detailed here is one TCR beta chain. Antigen unknown. This entry comes from a study of cytomegalovirus exposure and HLA in healthy donors. CDR1 is WSHSY and CDR2 is SAAADI in the germline V gene. This CDR3 spans 15 amino acids. V was clipped by 6 bases and J by 3 bases; unmatched bases: 6. The table came from immunoSEQ multiplex PCR; TCRdb's copy has only in-frame clones and leaves some out. The table shows under 140,000 clones, with 88% occurring only once. Study-level points and caveats: Associated with cytomegalovirus, according to the listing, were 150 to 200 TCR beta chains. Under in vitro conditions, a few CMV-associated chains were confirmed as specific for CMV antigens.

The chain couples TRBV10-2 to TRBJ2-7; TRBD2 matches at 12 bases. This TCR came from a woman in her twenties or thirties in good health and CMV-seropositive. The sequenced sample consisted of PBMCs. Written as DNA, the CDR3 is TGCGCCAGCAGGACTAGCGGGAGCCCAGACTACGAGCAGTACTTC. Residues: CASRTSGSPDYEQYF.